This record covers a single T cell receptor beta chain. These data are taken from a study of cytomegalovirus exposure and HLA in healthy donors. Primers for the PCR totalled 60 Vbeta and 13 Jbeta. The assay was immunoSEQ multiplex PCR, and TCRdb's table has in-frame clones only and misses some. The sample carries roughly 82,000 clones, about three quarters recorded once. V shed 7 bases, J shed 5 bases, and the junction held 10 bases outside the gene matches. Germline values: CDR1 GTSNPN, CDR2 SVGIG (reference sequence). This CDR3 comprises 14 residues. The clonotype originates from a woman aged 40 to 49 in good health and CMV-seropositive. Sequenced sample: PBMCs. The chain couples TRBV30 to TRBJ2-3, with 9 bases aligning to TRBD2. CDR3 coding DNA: TGTGCCTCGAACTTAGCGGGAGTGCGAGATACGCAGTATTTT. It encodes CASNLAGVRDTQYF.